The following is a T cell receptor (beta chain) sequence with its context. Antigen: not known. V dropped 4 bases and J dropped 8; count of bases not matched to a gene: 14. This CDR3 is 16 amino acids long. CDR1 and CDR2 from the germline V gene are SGHTA and FQGNSA. This entry is derived from a study of shared clonotypes between healthy human individuals. Across the whole study: A few men and a couple of women, aged 18 to 49, were donors.

Sequencing was performed with immunoSEQ multiplex PCR; in TCRdb, only in-frame clones are kept and a portion is missing. Of millions of clones in the sample, 85% to 95% were seen once. Study-wide results and caveats: Naive CD4 clonotypes overlapped across a few donors at roughly 5.1%. Limited genetic and exposure-history diversity came from having few donors. In contrast to clonotypes shared by all four donors, non-shared clonotypes had lower generation probabilities.

The sample consisted of naive CD4+ T cells from PBMCs. Subset denoted: CD45RA+ positively selected. The J gene is TRBJ2-1, the V gene TRBV7-2, with 7 bases lining up with TRBD2. The TCR comes from a man between 18 and 29 years old in good health. Some clones in this sample may be carry-over from other donors' samples. CDR3: CASSSPPNSGFYEQFF. For the CDR3, the DNA is TGTGCCAGCAGCTCCCCCCCTAATAGCGGGTTCTATGAGCAGTTCTTC.